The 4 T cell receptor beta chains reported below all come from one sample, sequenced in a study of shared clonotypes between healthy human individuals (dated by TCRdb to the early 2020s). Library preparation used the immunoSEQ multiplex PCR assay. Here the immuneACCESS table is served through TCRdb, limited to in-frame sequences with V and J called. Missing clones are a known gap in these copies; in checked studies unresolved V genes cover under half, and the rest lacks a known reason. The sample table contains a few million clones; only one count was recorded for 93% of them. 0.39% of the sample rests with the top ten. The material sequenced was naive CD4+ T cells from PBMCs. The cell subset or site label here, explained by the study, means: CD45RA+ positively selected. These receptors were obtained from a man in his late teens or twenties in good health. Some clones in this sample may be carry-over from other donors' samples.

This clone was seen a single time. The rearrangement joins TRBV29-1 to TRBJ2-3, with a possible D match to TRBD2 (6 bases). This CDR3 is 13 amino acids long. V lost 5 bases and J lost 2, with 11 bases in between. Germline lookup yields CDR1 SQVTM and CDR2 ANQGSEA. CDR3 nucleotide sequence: TGCAGCGTTAGGGACTTTTACACAGATACGCAGTATTTT. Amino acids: CSVRDFYTDTQYF.

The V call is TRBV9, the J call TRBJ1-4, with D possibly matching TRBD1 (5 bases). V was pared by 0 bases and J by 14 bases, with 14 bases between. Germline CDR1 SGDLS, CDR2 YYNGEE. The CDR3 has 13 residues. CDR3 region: CASSVVSGSDLFF. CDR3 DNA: TGTGCCAGCAGCGTAGTTTCAGGGTCGGACCTGTTTTTT. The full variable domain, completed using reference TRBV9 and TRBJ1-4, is DSGVTQTPKHLITATGQRVTLRCSPRSGDLSVYWYQQSLDQGLQFLIQYYNGEERAKGNILERFSAQQFPDLHSELNLSSLELGDSALYFCASSVVSGSDLFFGSGTQLSVL.

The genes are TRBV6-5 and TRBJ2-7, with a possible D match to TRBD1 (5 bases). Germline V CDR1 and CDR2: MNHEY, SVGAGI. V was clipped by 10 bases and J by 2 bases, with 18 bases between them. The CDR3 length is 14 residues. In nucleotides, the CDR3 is TGTGCCACTATCGGGCAGGGTGGCCCCTACGAGCAGTACTTC. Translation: CATIGQGGPYEQYF.

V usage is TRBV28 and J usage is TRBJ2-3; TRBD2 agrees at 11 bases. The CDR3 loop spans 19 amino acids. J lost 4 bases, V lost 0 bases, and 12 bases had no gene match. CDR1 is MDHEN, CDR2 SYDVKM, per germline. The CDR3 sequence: CASSLWGQLAGGPPDTQYF. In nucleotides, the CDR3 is TGTGCCAGCAGTTTATGGGGCCAATTAGCGGGAGGGCCCCCAGATACGCAGTATTTT. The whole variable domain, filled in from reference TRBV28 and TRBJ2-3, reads DVKVTQSSRYLVKRTGEKVFLECVQDMDHENMFWYRQDPGLGLRLIYFSYDVKMKEKGDIPEGYSVSREKKERFSLILESASTNQTSMYLCASSLWGQLAGGPPDTQYFGPGTRLTVL.